These 26 T cell receptor beta chains originate from one sample sequenced in a study of graft-versus-host responses after intestinal transplantation. TCRdb keeps only in-frame clones here, not all; method: immunoSEQ multiplex PCR. The sample consists of tens of thousands of clones, approximately 94% of them appearing once. No antigens are known for them. Source: unstimulated CD4+ T cells sorted from spleen or lymph node cells, taken before transplant. These receptors all come from a human donor who was the organ donor for an intestinal transplant.

This sequence joins TRBV11-2 and TRBJ1-2; D remains unclear. This CDR3 has 14 residues. CDR1 and CDR2 from the germline V gene are SGHAT and FQNNGV. Trimming cost V 1 base and J 7 bases, with 13 bases left between them. The CDR3 region has the DNA TGTGCCAGCAGCTTAGTACTGGAAATTCCTGGCTACACCTTC. It specifies CASSLVLEIPGYTF.

The rearrangement uses TRBV5-1 and TRBJ1-5, with D perhaps TRBD1 (6 bases). With 4 bases removed from V and 2 bases from J, the gap between germline ends came to 10 bases. This CDR3 contains 14 residues. The germline V gene encodes CDR1 SGHRS and CDR2 YFSETQ. CDR3 in amino acids: CASSAGDGNQPQHF. The CDR3 DNA sequence: TGCGCCAGCAGCGCAGGGGATGGCAATCAGCCCCAGCATTTT. Using reference TRBV5-1 and TRBJ1-5 for the parts outside the CDR3, the full variable domain is KAGVTQTPRYLIKTRGQQVTLSCSPISGHRSVSWYQQTPGQGLQFLFEYFSETQRNKGNFPGRFSGRQFSNSRSEMNVSTLELGDSALYLCASSAGDGNQPQHFGDGTRLSIL.

This chain links TRBV7-2 with TRBJ2-5, with D maybe TRBD2 (7 bases). Per germline, CDR1 SGHTA and CDR2 FQGNSA. The V end was cut by 3 bases, the J end by 5 bases, with 16 bases between. The CDR3 loop spans 15 amino acids. CDR3 loop: CASSLLGGALETQYF. The DNA for the CDR3 is TGTGCCAGCAGCTTGCTAGGGGGGGCGTTGGAGACCCAGTACTTC.

The CDR3 DNA follows: TGCGCCAGCAGCTTTTCCGGACAGGCGAGCAGCACAGATACGCAGTATTTT. It specifies CASSFSGQASSTDTQYF. The J gene is TRBJ2-3, the V gene TRBV5-1, with TRBD1 matching 7 bases. The CDR3 consists of 17 residues. J gave up 0 bases and V 2 bases, and 9 bases lay outside the gene matches. The germline V gene encodes CDR1 SGHRS and CDR2 YFSETQ.

This chain links TRBV19 with TRBJ1-5, with a weak D call TRBD1 (5 bases). The CDR3 is made up of 16 amino acids. Germline CDR1 LNHDA, CDR2 SQIVND (reference sequence). V was trimmed by 1 base and J by 4 bases, leaving 14 bases between them. This CDR3 reads CASSIGGTGFNQPQHF. The CDR3 bases are TGTGCCAGTAGTATAGGTGGGACGGGTTTTAATCAGCCCCAGCATTTT.

V usage is TRBV10-3 and J usage is TRBJ1-1, with a tentative D call TRBD1 (5 bases). V was clipped by 7 bases and J by 1 base, with 13 bases between them. Germline loops: CDR1 ENHRY, CDR2 SYGVKD. There are 14 residues in the CDR3. The CDR3 spells CAITSGQKNTEAFF. The CDR3 nucleotides read TGTGCCATCACGTCAGGGCAAAAGAACACTGAAGCTTTCTTT.

This chain uses TRBV7-2 with TRBJ2-3; 9 nucleotides match TRBD2. CDR3 size: 15 residues. The V gene end was trimmed by 6 bases and the J gene end by 4 bases; junction bases not matched to a gene: 8. Germline V gene sequence: CDR1 SGHTA, CDR2 FQGNSA. Written as DNA, the CDR3 is TGTGCCAGCAGTCCGCGGGGGGGCGGGGCAGATACGCAGTATTTT. It codes for CASSPRGGGADTQYF.

The CDR3 is CASSLTTDRAEAFF. CDR3 DNA sequence: TGCGCCAGCAGCTTAACCACCGACAGGGCTGAAGCTTTCTTT. The chain couples TRBV5-1 to TRBJ1-1; 7 bases match TRBD1. Germline CDR1 and CDR2: SGHRS and YFSETQ. With V trimmed by 2 bases and J by 6 bases, 7 bases remained unmatched. This CDR3 is built from 14 residues.

The rearrangement uses TRBV2 and TRBJ1-1; D gene uncertain. V lost 8 bases and J lost 7, with 14 bases in between. CDR1 is SNHLY, CDR2 FYNNEI, per germline. This CDR3 spans 12 amino acids. DNA of the CDR3: TGTGCCAGCCGGAGCAGTCGGATTGAAGCTTTCTTT. It codes for CASRSSRIEAFF.

This chain links TRBV5-4 with TRBJ2-3, with TRBD1 as a possible D gene (6 bases). The CDR3 is 14 residues long. V was clipped by 2 bases and J by 2 bases, with 9 bases between them. From germline, CDR1 is SGHNT and CDR2 YYREEE (reference sequence). CDR3 coding DNA: TGTGCCAGCAGCTTACAGGGAACCACAGATACGCAGTATTTT. Its translation is CASSLQGTTDTQYF.

The V gene is TRBV29-1, the J gene TRBJ2-5, with 8 positions matching TRBD2. With V trimmed by 4 bases and J by 5 bases, 18 bases remained unmatched. CDR1 is SQVTM and CDR2 is ANQGSEA in the germline V gene. The length of the CDR3 is 17 residues. The DNA for the CDR3 is TGCAGCGTTGGGCCCCCCCGGGGGGGCCATCGGGCGGAGACCCAGTACTTC. It translates to CSVGPPRGGHRAETQYF.

This clone was detected only once. The rearrangement links TRBV7-6 to TRBJ1-1; the D is unclear. The CDR3 is 13 amino acids. The germline V gene encodes CDR1 SGHVS and CDR2 FNYEAQ. Trimming shortened V by 2 bases and J by 2 bases, and 6 bases separated the two germline ends. CDR3 bases: TGTGCCAGCAGCTTAACCCACAACACTGAAGCTTTCTTT. This gives the protein CASSLTHNTEAFF. The full variable domain, its missing parts supplied by reference TRBV7-6 and TRBJ1-1, is GAGVSQSPRYKVTKRGQDVALRCDPISGHVSLYWYRQALGQGPEFLTYFNYEAQQDKSGLPNDRFSAERPEGSISTLTIQRTEQRDSAMYRCASSLTHNTEAFFGQGTRLTVV.

V and J are TRBV19 and TRBJ1-1; a weak D match, TRBD1 (5 bases). The CDR3 length is 14 residues. V lost 2 bases to trimming and J lost 0 bases, with 7 bases between them. Germline V gives CDR1 LNHDA, CDR2 SQIVND (reference sequence). DNA of the CDR3: TGTGCCAGTAGTATAATAGGGGTGAACACTGAAGCTTTCTTT. It codes for CASSIIGVNTEAFF. Supplemented by reference TRBV19 and TRBJ1-1, the full variable domain reads DGGITQSPKYLFRKEGQNVTLSCEQNLNHDAMYWYRQDPGQGLRLIYYSQIVNDFQKGDIAEGYSVSREKKESFPLTVTSAQKNPTAFYLCASSIIGVNTEAFFGQGTRLTVV.

CDR3 in DNA: TGTGCCAGCAGCTTAGCAGGTGACTCGCGGCGCACAGATACGCAGTATTTT. This sequence encodes CASSLAGDSRRTDTQYF. The V call is TRBV7-9, the J call TRBJ2-3; D ambiguous. The V gene's germline CDR1 is SEHNR and CDR2 FQNEAQ (reference sequence). The CDR3 extends over 17 amino acids. V gave up 0 bases and J gave up 1 base, with 14 bases separating them.

The genes are TRBV6-1 and TRBJ2-3; TRBD2 matches at 7 bases. The V and J ends lost 0 bases and 4 bases, in that order; junction bases with no gene match: 4. The CDR3 runs 15 residues. CDR1 MNHNS and CDR2 SASEGT come from the germline V gene. In nucleotides, the CDR3 is TGTGCCAGCAGTGAAGCGCCTAGCGGACCAGATACGCAGTATTTT. Translation: CASSEAPSGPDTQYF.

This chain connects TRBV6-5 to TRBJ1-1; 7 nucleotides line up with TRBD1. CDR1 MNHEY and CDR2 SVGAGI come from the germline V gene. The V and J ends lost 5 bases and 8 bases, in that order; junction bases with no gene match: 5. The CDR3 runs 12 residues. In DNA, the CDR3 is TGTGCCAGCAGTGCATCGACAGGGGAAGCTTTCTTT. Translating it yields CASSASTGEAFF.

This rearrangement joins TRBV7-9 to TRBJ1-5; no reliable D call. The CDR3 totals 12 residues. Trimming left V 4 bases short and J 6 bases short, with 7 bases between. Germline V gene sequence: CDR1 SEHNR, CDR2 FQNEAQ (reference sequence). CDR3 DNA: TGTGCCAGCAGCTCCCGAAGTCAGCCCCAGCATTTT. The encoded protein is CASSSRSQPQHF. Full variable domain (outside the CDR3, taken from reference TRBV7-9 and TRBJ1-5): DTGVSQNPRHKITKRGQNVTFRCDPISEHNRLYWYRQTLGQGPEFLTYFQNEAQLEKSRLLSDRFSAERPKGSFSTLEIQRTEQGDSAMYLCASSSRSQPQHFGDGTRLSIL.

The V and J genes are TRBV15 and TRBJ1-5, with 9 bases matching TRBD1. V shed 9 bases and J 5 bases; nucleotides not matched to a gene: 5. This CDR3 has 13 residues. Per the germline V gene, CDR1 is LNHNV and CDR2 is YYDKDF (reference sequence). CDR3 residues: CATGQGGDQPQHF. In nucleotides, the CDR3 is TGTGCCACGGGACAGGGAGGGGATCAGCCCCAGCATTTT.

This chain uses TRBV6-5 with TRBJ1-1, with D perhaps matching TRBD1 (5 bases). The V gene lost 7 bases and the J gene lost 0 bases, with 9 bases spanning the gap. This CDR3 region has 13 residues. The V gene's germline CDR1 is MNHEY and CDR2 SVGAGI. The CDR3 sequence: CASTGHMNTEAFF. The DNA of the CDR3 is TGTGCCAGCACCGGACACATGAACACTGAAGCTTTCTTT.

The genes are TRBV9 and TRBJ2-1, with D possibly being TRBD2 (5 bases). The V gene's germline CDR1 is SGDLS and CDR2 YYNGEE. The CDR3 has 15 amino acids. V lost 3 bases and J lost 1, with 11 bases in between. CDR3 sequence (DNA): TGTGCCAGCAGCGCACAGCGGAGTTCCTACAATGAGCAGTTCTTC. Amino acids: CASSAQRSSYNEQFF.

The chain links TRBV25-1 to TRBJ1-1; maybe TRBD1 (5 bases). V was pared by 1 base and J by 1 base, with 13 bases between. This CDR3 has 16 amino acids. The germline V gene has CDR1 MGHDK and CDR2 SYGVNS. The CDR3 loop reads CASSELADKKNTEAFF. The CDR3 DNA reads TGTGCCAGCAGTGAATTGGCGGACAAGAAGAACACTGAAGCTTTCTTT.

This clone came up once. J is TRBJ2-5 and V is TRBV28, with 9 bases that match TRBD1. V lost 6 bases to trimming and J lost 4 bases; unmatched junction nucleotides: 6. CDR3 size: 14 residues. Germline V gene sequence: CDR1 MDHEN, CDR2 SYDVKM. The CDR3 loop reads CASRWTGVRETQYF. As DNA, the CDR3 is TGTGCCAGCAGATGGACAGGGGTGCGAGAGACCCAGTACTTC.

The chain recombines TRBV6-6 with TRBJ2-7; 7 bases map to TRBD2. With V trimmed by 6 bases and J by 1 base, 9 bases remained unmatched. Germline CDR1 and CDR2: MNHNY and SVGAGI (reference sequence). CDR3 length: 15 residues. Here the CDR3 reads CASSPLGGSSYEQYF. The CDR3 DNA sequence: TGTGCCAGCAGCCCTCTGGGGGGGTCTTCCTACGAGCAGTACTTC.

This clone is a singleton in its sample. The rearrangement uses TRBV10-3 and TRBJ2-1, with a weak D call TRBD2 (7 bases). V lost 8 bases to trimming and J lost 4 bases, with 12 bases between them. Germline CDR1 is ENHRY and CDR2 is SYGVKD. The CDR3 sequence is 13 residues long. The CDR3 DNA follows: TGTGCCATCGGGGGGGCTGATTACAATGAGCAGTTCTTC. Translation gives CAIGGADYNEQFF.

The rearrangement links TRBV6-5 to TRBJ1-2; TRBD1 matches at 9 bases. After removal of 4 bases from V and 7 bases from J, the junction contained 7 bases not matched to a gene. The CDR3 covers 14 residues. The germline CDR1 and CDR2 sequences are MNHEY and SVGAGI. The CDR3 reads CASSSGTGLIGYTF. The CDR3 nucleotides are TGTGCCAGCAGTTCTGGGACAGGGTTAATTGGCTACACCTTC.

The chain carries TRBV18 and TRBJ2-6; D not certain. The germline V and J ends were trimmed by 3 bases and 2 bases, with 14 bases remaining between them. The CDR3 runs 17 residues. Germline CDR1 is KGHSH and CDR2 is LQKENI. CDR3 coding DNA: TGTGCCAGCTCACCTCCGTCCAGCCCCCCTGGGGCCAACGTCCTGACTTTC. It yields the protein CASSPPSSPPGANVLTF.